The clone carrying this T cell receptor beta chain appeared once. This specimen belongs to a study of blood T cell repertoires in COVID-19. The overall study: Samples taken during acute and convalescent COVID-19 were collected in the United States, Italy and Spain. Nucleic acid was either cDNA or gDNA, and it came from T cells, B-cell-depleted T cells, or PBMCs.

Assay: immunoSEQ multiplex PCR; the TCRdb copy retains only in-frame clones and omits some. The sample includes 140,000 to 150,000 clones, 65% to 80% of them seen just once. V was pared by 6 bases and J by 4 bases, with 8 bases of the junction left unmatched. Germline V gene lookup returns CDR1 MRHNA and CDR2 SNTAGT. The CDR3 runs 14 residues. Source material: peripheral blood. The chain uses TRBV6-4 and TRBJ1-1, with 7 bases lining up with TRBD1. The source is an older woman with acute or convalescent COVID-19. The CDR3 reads CASRRDRFGTEAFF. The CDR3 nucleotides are TGTGCCAGCAGACGGGACAGATTTGGCACTGAAGCTTTCTTT.